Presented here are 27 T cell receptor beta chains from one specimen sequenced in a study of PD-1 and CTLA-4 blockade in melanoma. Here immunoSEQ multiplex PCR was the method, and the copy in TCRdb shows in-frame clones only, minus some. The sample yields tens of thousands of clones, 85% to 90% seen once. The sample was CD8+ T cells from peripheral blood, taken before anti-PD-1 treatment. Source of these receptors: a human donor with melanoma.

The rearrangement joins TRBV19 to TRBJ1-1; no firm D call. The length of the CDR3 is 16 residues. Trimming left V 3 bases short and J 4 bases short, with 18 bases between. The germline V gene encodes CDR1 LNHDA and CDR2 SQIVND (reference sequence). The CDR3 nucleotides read TGTGCCAGTAGTATCCCTCAAAACAGAGGAGCCACTGAAGCTTTCTTT. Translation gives CASSIPQNRGATEAFF.

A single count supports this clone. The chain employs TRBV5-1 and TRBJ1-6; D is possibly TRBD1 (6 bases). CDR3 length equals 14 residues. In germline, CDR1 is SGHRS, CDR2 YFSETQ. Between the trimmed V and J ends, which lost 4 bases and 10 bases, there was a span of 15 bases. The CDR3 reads CASSPGTTSSPLHF. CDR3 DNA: TGCGCCAGCAGCCCCGGGACAACCTCATCACCCCTCCACTTT.

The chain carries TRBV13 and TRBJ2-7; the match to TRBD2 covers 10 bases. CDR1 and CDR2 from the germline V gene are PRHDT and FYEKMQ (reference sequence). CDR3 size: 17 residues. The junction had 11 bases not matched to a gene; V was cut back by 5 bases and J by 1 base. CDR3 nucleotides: TGTGCCAGCAGCCCGCGGTCGGAAGCGGGAGGGTCCTACGAGCAGTACTTC. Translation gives CASSPRSEAGGSYEQYF.

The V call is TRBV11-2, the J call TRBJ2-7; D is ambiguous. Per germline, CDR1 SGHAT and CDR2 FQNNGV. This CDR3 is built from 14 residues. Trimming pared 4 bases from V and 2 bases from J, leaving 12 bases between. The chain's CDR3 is CASSSAGGAYEQYF. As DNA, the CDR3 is TGTGCCAGCAGCTCGGCCGGTGGGGCCTACGAGCAGTACTTC.

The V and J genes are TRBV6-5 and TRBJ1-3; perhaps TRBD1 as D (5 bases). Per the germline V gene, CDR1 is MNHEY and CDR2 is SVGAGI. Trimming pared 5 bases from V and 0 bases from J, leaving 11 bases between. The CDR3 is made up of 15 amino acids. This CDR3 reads CASSQQADSGNTIYF. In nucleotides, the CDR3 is TGTGCCAGCAGTCAACAGGCCGACTCTGGAAACACCATATATTTT.

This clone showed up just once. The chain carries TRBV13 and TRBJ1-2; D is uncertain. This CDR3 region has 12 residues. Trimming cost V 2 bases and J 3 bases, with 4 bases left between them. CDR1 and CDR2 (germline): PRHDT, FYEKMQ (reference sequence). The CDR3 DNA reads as TGTGCCAGCAGCTTAACGGACTATGGCTACACCTTC. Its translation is CASSLTDYGYTF.

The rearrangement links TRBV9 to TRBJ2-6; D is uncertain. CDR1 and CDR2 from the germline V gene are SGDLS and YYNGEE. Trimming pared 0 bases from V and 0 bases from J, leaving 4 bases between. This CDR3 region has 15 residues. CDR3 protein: CASSVEGSGANVLTF. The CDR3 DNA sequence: TGTGCCAGCAGCGTAGAGGGCTCTGGGGCCAACGTCCTGACTTTC. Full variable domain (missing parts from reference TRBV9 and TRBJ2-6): DSGVTQTPKHLITATGQRVTLRCSPRSGDLSVYWYQQSLDQGLQFLIQYYNGEERAKGNILERFSAQQFPDLHSELNLSSLELGDSALYFCASSVEGSGANVLTFGAGSRLTVL.

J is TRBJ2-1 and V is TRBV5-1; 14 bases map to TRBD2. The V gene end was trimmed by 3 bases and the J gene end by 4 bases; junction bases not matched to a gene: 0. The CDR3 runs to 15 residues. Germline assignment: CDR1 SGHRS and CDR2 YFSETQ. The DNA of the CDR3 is TGCGCCAGCAGCTGGACTAGCGGGAGGTACAATGAGCAGTTCTTC. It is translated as CASSWTSGRYNEQFF.

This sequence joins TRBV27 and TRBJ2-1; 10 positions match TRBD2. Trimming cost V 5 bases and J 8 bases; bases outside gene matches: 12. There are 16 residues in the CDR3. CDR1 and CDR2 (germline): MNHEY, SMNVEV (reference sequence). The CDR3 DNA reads TGTGCCAGCAGTACGCGGACTAGCGGACCTTCCGATGAGCAGTTCTTC. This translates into CASSTRTSGPSDEQFF.

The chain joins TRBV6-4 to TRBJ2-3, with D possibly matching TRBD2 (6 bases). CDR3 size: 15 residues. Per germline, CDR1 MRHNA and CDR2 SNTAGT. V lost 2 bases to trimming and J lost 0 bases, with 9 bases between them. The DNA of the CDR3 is TGTGCCAGCAGTGACGAACTAGCCAGCACAGATACGCAGTATTTT. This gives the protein CASSDELASTDTQYF.

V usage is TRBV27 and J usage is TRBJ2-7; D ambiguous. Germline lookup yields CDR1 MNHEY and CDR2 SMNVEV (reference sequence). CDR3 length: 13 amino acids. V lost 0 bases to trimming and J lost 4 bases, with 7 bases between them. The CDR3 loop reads CASSLSGYYEQYF. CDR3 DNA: TGTGCCAGCAGTTTATCGGGATATTACGAGCAGTACTTC.

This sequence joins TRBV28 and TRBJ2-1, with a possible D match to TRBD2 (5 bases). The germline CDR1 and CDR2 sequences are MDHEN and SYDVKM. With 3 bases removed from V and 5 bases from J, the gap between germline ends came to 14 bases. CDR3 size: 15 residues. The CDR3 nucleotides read TGTGCCAGCAGTTTTCGGAGCGGAGGACACAATGAGCAGTTCTTC. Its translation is CASSFRSGGHNEQFF.

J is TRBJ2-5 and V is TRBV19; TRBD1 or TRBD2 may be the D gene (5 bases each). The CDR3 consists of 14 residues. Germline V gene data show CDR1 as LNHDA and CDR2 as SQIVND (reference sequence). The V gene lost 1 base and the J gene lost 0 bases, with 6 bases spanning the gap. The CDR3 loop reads CASSIGGNQETQYF. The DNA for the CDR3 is TGTGCCAGTAGTATAGGGGGGAACCAAGAGACCCAGTACTTC.

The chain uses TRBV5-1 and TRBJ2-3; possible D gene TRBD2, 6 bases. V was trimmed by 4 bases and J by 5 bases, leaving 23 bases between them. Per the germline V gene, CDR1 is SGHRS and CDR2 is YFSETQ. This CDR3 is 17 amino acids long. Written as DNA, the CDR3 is TGCGCCAGCAGCGGCGAACCGACGGGAGTTCTGGGAGATACGCAGTATTTT. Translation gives CASSGEPTGVLGDTQYF.

The CDR3 nucleotides read TGTGCCAGCAGTTATTCGGAAGACAGTGTCAGTCCAAACTGCGAGCAGTACTTC. Its translation: CASSYSEDSVSPNCEQYF. The chain is built from TRBV28 and TRBJ2-7; the D gene is possibly TRBD1 (5 bases). CDR1 is MDHEN, CDR2 SYDVKM, per germline. The CDR3 contains 18 residues. Trimming pared 4 bases from V and 6 bases from J, leaving 28 bases between.

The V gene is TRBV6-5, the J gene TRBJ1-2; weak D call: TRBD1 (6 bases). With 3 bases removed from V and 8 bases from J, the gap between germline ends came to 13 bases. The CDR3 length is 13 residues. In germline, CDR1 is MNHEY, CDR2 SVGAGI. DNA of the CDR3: TGTGCCAGCAGTTATACGGCAGGGGAGGGCTACACCTTC. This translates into CASSYTAGEGYTF.

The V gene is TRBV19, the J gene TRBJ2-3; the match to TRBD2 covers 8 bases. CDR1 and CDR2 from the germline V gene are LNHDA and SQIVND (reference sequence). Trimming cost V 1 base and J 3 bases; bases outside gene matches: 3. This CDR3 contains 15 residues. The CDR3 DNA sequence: TGTGCCAGTAGTATAGGAACTAGCGGAACAGATACGCAGTATTTT. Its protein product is CASSIGTSGTDTQYF. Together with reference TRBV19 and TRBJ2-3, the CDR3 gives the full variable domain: DGGITQSPKYLFRKEGQNVTLSCEQNLNHDAMYWYRQDPGQGLRLIYYSQIVNDFQKGDIAEGYSVSREKKESFPLTVTSAQKNPTAFYLCASSIGTSGTDTQYFGPGTRLTVL.

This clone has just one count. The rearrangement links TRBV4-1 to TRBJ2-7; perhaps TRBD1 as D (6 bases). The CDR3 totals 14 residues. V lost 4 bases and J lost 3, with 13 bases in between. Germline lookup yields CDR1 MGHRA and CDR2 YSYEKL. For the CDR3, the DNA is TGCGCCAGCAGCCTAACGAGGACAGACTACGAGCAGTACTTC. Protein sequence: CASSLTRTDYEQYF.

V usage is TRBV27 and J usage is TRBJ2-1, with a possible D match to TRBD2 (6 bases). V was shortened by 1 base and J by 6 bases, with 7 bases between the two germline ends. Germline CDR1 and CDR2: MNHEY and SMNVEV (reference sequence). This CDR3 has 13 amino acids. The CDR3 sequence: CASSLFGGNEQFF. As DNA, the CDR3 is TGTGCCAGCAGTTTATTCGGGGGCAATGAGCAGTTCTTC.

CDR3 residues: CASSGGDNTEAFF. DNA for the CDR3: TGCGCCAGCAGCGGGGGGGACAACACTGAAGCTTTCTTT. The V and J genes are TRBV4-1 and TRBJ1-1; tentatively, D is TRBD1 (5 bases). The CDR3 runs 13 residues. Germline CDR1 reads MGHRA; CDR2 reads YSYEKL. The V gene lost 5 bases and the J gene lost 2 bases, with 9 bases spanning the gap.

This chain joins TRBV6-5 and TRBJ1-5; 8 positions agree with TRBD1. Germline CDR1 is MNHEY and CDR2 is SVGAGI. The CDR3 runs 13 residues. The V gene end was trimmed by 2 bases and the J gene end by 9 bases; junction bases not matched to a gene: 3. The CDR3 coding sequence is TGTGCCAGCAGTTACACCGGGACAGGGCCCCAGCATTTT. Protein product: CASSYTGTGPQHF.

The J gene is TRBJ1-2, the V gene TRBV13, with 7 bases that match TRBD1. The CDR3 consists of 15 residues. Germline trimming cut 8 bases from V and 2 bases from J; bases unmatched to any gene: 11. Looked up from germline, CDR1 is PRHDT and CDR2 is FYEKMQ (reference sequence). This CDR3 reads CASSLMDRQNYGYTF. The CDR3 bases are TGTGCCAGCTCATTAATGGACAGGCAAAACTATGGCTACACCTTC.

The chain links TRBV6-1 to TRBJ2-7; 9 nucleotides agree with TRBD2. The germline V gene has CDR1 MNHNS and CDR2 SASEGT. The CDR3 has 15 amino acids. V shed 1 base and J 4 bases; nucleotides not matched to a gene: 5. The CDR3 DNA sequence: TGTGCCAGCAGTGAAGGACTAGCGGTGATTTACGAGCAGTACTTC. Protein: CASSEGLAVIYEQYF.

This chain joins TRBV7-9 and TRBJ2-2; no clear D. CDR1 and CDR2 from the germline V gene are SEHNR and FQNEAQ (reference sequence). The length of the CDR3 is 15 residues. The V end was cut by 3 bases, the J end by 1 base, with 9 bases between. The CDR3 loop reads CASSFGMGNTGELFF. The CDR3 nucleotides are TGTGCCAGCAGCTTTGGAATGGGGAACACCGGGGAGCTGTTTTTT.

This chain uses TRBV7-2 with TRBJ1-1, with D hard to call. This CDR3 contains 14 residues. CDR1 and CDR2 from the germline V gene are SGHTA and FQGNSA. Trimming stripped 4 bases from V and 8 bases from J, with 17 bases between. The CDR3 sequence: CASSWTDGTREAFF. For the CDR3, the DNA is TGTGCCAGCAGCTGGACGGACGGTACCAGGGAAGCTTTCTTT. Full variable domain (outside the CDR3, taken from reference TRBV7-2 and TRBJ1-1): GAGVSQSPSNKVTEKGKDVELRCDPISGHTALYWYRQSLGQGLEFLIYFQGNSAPDKSGLPSDRFSAERTGGSVSTLTIQRTQQEDSAVYLCASSWTDGTREAFFGQGTRLTVV.

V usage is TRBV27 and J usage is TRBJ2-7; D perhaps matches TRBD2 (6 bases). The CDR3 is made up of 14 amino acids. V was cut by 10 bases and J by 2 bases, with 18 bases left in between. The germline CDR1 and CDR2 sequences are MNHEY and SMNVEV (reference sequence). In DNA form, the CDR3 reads TGTGCCACCTCAAGCGGGCCTAGCCCCTACGAGCAGTACTTC. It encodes CATSSGPSPYEQYF.

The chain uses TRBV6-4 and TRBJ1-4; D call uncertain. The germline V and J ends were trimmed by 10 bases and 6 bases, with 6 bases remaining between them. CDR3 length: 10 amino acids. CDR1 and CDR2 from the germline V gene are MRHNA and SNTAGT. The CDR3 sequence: CAIKDEKLFF. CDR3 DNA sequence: TGTGCCATTAAGGATGAAAAACTGTTTTTT.